This T cell receptor beta chain is drawn from a study of blood T cell repertoires in COVID-19. Study background: Nucleic acid was either cDNA or gDNA, and it came from T cells, B-cell-depleted T cells, or PBMCs.

Per germline, CDR1 SGHKS and CDR2 YYEKEE (reference sequence). With 0 bases clipped from V and 8 bases from J, the junction kept 10 bases outside the gene matches. The CDR3 contains 15 residues. Data came from immunoSEQ multiplex PCR; TCRdb stores just in-frame clones and leaves some out. This table holds 90,000 to 150,000 clones, less than 90% found once. This TCR derives from an elderly man with acute or convalescent COVID-19. The source material was peripheral blood. This rearrangement joins TRBV5-5 to TRBJ1-1, with 7 bases matching TRBD1. Here the CDR3 reads CASSLVGQGGMEAFF. The CDR3 DNA follows: TGTGCCAGCAGCTTGGTGGGTCAGGGGGGTATGGAAGCTTTCTTT. The full variable domain, in which reference TRBV5-5 and TRBJ1-1 provide the parts outside the CDR3, is DAGVTQSPTHLIKTRGQQVTLRCSPISGHKSVSWYQQVLGQGPQFIFQYYEKEERGRGNFPDRFSARQFPNYSSELNVNALLLGDSALYLCASSLVGQGGMEAFFGQGTRLTVV.